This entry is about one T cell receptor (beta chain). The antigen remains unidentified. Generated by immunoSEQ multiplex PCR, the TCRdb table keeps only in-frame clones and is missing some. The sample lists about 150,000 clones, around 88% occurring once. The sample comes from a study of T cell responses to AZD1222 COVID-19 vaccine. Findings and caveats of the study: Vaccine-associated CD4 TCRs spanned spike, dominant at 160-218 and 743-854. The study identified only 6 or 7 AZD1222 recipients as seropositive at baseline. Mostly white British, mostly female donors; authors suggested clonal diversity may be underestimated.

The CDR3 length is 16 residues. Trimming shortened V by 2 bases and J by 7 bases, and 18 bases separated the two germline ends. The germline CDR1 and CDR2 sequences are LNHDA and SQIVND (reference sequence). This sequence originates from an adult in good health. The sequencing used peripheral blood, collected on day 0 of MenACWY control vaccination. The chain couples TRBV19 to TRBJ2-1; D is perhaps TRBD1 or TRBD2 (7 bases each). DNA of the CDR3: TGTGCCAGTAGTATACGGGGAGGGGGCGCAGGAAATGAGCAGTTCTTC. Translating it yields CASSIRGGGAGNEQFF.